This passage covers 14 T cell receptor beta chains from one sample sequenced in a study of T cells after yellow fever vaccination. TCRdb itself ran the 5' RACE reads through MiXCR, one entry per CDR3 protein. The sample consists of about 370,000 distinct CDR3 sequences, roughly 10% of them appearing once. Sequenced material: PBMCs, taken on the day of the first yellow fever vaccination. All receptors derive from a man aged 18 to 30 who received the YFV17D yellow fever vaccine.

In this sample, this clonotype turned up a few times. V usage is TRBV5-6 and J usage is TRBJ2-7; 9 nucleotides line up with TRBD1. The V gene's germline CDR1 is SGHDT and CDR2 YYEEEE. The CDR3 has 17 amino acids. Trimming at V came to 4 bases and at J to 1 base, leaving 12 bases not matched to a gene. Here the CDR3 reads CASSAYRDRAGSYEQYV. DNA of the CDR3: TGTGCCAGCAGCGCTTACCGGGACAGGGCAGGGTCCTACGAGCAGTACGTC.

The genes are TRBV9 and TRBJ2-3; weak D call: TRBD1 (6 bases). The CDR3 length is 15 residues. With 0 bases removed from V and 5 bases from J, the gap between germline ends came to 13 bases. Germline-derived CDR1 and CDR2 are SGDLS and YYNGEE. This CDR3 reads CASSVEPGVEDTQYF. DNA for the CDR3: TGTGCCAGCAGCGTAGAACCAGGGGTTGAAGATACGCAGTATTTT.

V gene TRBV6-2 or TRBV6-3 combines with J gene TRBJ2-3; D ambiguous. The V end lost 7 bases, the J end lost 3 bases, and 11 bases lay between the germline ends. Germline V gene sequence: CDR1 MNHEY, CDR2 SVGEGT. CDR3 length equals 13 residues. CDR3 sequence reads: CASKPGTTDTQYF. CDR3 nucleotide sequence: TGTGCCAGCAAACCAGGAACTACAGATACGCAGTATTTT.

V gene TRBV6-5 combines with J gene TRBJ1-6, with a weak D call TRBD1 (6 bases). The V gene's germline CDR1 is MNHEY and CDR2 SVGAGI. V lost 0 bases and J lost 14, with 14 bases in between. The CDR3 runs to 14 residues. As DNA, the CDR3 is TGTGCCAGCAGTTACTCCGGTGGGGGCCGGGCCCTCCACTTT. Protein: CASSYSGGGRALHF.

This chain connects TRBV7-9 to TRBJ1-5; D not certain. Trimming cost V 1 base and J 2 bases, with 15 bases left between them. The V gene's germline CDR1 is SEHNR and CDR2 FQNEAQ (reference sequence). CDR3 length: 17 amino acids. Here the CDR3 reads CASSLGSAILGNQPQHF. The CDR3 DNA follows: TGTGCCAGCAGCTTAGGGTCCGCTATTTTGGGCAATCAGCCCCAGCATTTT.

The chain links TRBV7-2 to TRBJ2-7; D is uncertain. This CDR3 is built from 13 residues. The V gene lost 4 bases and the J gene lost 2 bases, with 9 bases spanning the gap. The germline CDR1 and CDR2 sequences are SGHTA and FQGNSA. The CDR3 bases are TGTGCCAGCAGCTCCAACAGCCCCTACGAGCAGTACTTC. Translating it yields CASSSNSPYEQYF.

The chain uses TRBV7-7 and TRBJ2-1; 9 bases are a match to TRBD2. J gave up 6 bases and V 9 bases, and 21 bases lay outside the gene matches. Germline CDR1 and CDR2: SSHAT and FNYEAQ (reference sequence). CDR3 length: 18 amino acids. CDR3: CARSPYGTSSYFFNEQFF. CDR3 bases: TGTGCCAGAAGCCCTTATGGGACTAGCTCGTACTTCTTCAATGAGCAGTTCTTC. The variable domain in full, with the rest retrieved from reference TRBV7-7 and TRBJ2-1, is GAGVSQSPRYKVTKRGQDVTLRCDPISSHATLYWYQQALGQGPEFLTYFNYEAQPDKSGLPSDRFSAERPEGSISTLTIQRTEQRDSAMYRCARSPYGTSSYFFNEQFFGPGTRLTVL.

V and J are TRBV5-6 and TRBJ2-1; D uncertain. The CDR3 is 11 residues long. Germline V gene lookup returns CDR1 SGHDT and CDR2 YYEEEE. V was shortened by 5 bases and J by 4 bases, with 4 bases between the two germline ends. DNA for the CDR3: TGTGCCAGCAGGTCTTACAATGAGCAGTTCTTC. It codes for CASRSYNEQFF.

By its share, this clonotype is medium-sized. The DNA for the CDR3 is TGTGCCAGCAGCCAAGATGTAGGGACAGGGGGGCATGAGCAGTTCTTC. Its translation: CASSQDVGTGGHEQFF. The chain is built from TRBV4-2 and TRBJ2-1; the match to TRBD1 covers 11 bases. Germline assignment: CDR1 LGHNA and CDR2 YNFKEQ. After removal of 0 bases from V and 8 bases from J, the junction contained 6 bases not matched to a gene. This CDR3 is built from 16 residues.

This clonotype was recorded a few times. The genes are TRBV5-6 and TRBJ1-5; tentative D call: TRBD1 (5 bases). Trimming took off 1 base at V and 4 bases at J, with 15 bases between the two ends. This CDR3 has 16 residues. The germline V gene encodes CDR1 SGHDT and CDR2 YYEEEE. Here the CDR3 DNA reads TGTGCCAGCAGCTTGAGGGGTACCCTTGGGAATCAGCCCCAGCATTTT. It translates to CASSLRGTLGNQPQHF.

This clonotype was found a few times. The chain recombines TRBV5-1 with TRBJ2-1, with D hard to call. The CDR3 is made up of 15 amino acids. Germline CDR1 and CDR2: SGHRS and YFSETQ. Trimming removed 3 bases at V and 8 bases at J, with 18 bases between. The CDR3 loop is CASSYTGSEVDEQFF. The CDR3 region has the DNA TGCGCCAGCAGCTATACCGGGTCGGAAGTCGATGAGCAGTTCTTC.

This chain uses TRBV10-3 with TRBJ2-3; D unresolved. The V and J ends lost 6 bases and 5 bases respectively, with 12 bases between them. The CDR3 sequence is 13 residues long. Looked up from germline, CDR1 is ENHRY and CDR2 is SYGVKD. The CDR3 is CAIRAGPLDTQYF. CDR3 sequence (DNA): TGTGCCATCAGAGCTGGACCTCTAGATACGCAGTATTTT.

In this sample, this clonotype turned up a few times. The chain links TRBV7-9 to TRBJ1-4; possible D gene TRBD1, 5 bases. Per the germline V gene, CDR1 is SEHNR and CDR2 is FQNEAQ (reference sequence). The germline V and J ends were trimmed by 0 bases and 8 bases, with 16 bases remaining between them. The CDR3 length is 16 residues. The CDR3 is CASSLASAGFREKLFF. Written as DNA, the CDR3 is TGTGCCAGCAGCTTAGCGTCGGCAGGGTTCCGGGAAAAACTGTTTTTT.

This chain joins TRBV27 and TRBJ2-3; 7 bases line up with TRBD1. CDR3 length equals 18 residues. CDR1 and CDR2 (germline): MNHEY, SMNVEV (reference sequence). After removal of 8 bases from V and 3 bases from J, the junction contained 20 bases not matched to a gene. CDR3 protein: CASPGPGGRHNGTDTQYF. CDR3 bases: TGTGCCAGCCCGGGACCAGGGGGTAGGCATAATGGGACAGATACGCAGTATTTT.